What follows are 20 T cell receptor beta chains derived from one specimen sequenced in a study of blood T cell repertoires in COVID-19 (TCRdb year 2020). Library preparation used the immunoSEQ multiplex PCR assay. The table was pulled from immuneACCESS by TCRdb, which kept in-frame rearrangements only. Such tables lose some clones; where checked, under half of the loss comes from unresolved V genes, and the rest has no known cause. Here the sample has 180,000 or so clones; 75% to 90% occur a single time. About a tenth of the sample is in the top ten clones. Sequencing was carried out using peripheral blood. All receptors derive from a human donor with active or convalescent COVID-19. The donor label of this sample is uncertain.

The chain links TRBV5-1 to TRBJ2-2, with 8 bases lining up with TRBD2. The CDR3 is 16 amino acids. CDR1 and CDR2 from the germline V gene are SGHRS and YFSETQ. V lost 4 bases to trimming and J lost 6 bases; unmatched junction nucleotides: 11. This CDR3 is CASSHGTSGGPGELFF. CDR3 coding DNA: TGCGCCAGCAGCCACGGGACTAGTGGGGGTCCCGGGGAGCTGTTTTTT.

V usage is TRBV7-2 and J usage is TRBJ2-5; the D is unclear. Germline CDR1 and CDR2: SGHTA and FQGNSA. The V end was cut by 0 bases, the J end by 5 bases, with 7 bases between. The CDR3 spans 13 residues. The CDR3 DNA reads TGTGCCAGCAGCTTAGCCCCGCGGGAGACCCAGTACTTC. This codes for CASSLAPRETQYF.

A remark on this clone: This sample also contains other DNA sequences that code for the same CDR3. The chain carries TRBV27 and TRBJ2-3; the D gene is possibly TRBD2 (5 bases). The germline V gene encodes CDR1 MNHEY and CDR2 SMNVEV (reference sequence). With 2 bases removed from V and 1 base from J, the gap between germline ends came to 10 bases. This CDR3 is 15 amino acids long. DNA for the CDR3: TGTGCCAGCAGTTTAGGGAGCGGAGGCACAGATACGCAGTATTTT. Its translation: CASSLGSGGTDTQYF.

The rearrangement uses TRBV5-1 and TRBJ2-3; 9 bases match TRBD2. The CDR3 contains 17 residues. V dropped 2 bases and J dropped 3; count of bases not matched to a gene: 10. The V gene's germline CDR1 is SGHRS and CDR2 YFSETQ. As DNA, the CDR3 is TGCGCCAGCAGCTTCCTAGCGGGATCCCCGGGTACAGATACGCAGTATTTT. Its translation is CASSFLAGSPGTDTQYF.

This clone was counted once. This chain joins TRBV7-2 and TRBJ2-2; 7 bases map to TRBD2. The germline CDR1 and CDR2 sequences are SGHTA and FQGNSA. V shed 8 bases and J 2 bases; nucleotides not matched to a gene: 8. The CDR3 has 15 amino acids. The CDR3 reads CASGSSGHNTGELFF. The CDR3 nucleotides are TGTGCCAGCGGGTCTAGCGGACATAACACCGGGGAGCTGTTTTTT.

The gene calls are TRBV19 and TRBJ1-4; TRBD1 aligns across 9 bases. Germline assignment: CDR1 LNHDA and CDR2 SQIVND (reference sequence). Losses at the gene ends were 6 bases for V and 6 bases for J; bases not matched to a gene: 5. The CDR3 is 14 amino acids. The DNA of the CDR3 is TGTGCCAGTAGCGGGACAGGGAGGGATGAAAAACTGTTTTTT. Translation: CASSGTGRDEKLFF.

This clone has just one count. CDR3 in amino acids: CASLRQGSYGYTF. The CDR3 DNA follows: TGTGCCTCGTTACGGCAGGGAAGCTATGGCTACACCTTC. The genes are TRBV7-2 and TRBJ1-2, with a tentative D call TRBD1 (5 bases). This CDR3 contains 13 residues. Trimming removed 11 bases from V and 4 bases from J, with 17 bases in between. Germline V gene lookup returns CDR1 SGHTA and CDR2 FQGNSA.

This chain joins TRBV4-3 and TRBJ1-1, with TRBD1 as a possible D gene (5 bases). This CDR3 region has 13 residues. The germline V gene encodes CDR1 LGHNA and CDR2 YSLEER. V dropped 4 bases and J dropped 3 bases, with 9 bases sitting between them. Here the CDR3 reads CASSLGGDTEAFF. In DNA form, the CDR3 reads TGCGCCAGCAGCCTCGGGGGGGACACTGAAGCTTTCTTT.

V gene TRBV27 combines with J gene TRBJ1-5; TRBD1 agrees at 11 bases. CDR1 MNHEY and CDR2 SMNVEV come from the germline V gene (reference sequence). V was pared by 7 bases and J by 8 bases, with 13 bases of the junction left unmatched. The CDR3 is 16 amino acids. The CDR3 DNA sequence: TGTGCCAGCAACTCCAGGGGGGGGACAGGGGGTGAGCCCCAGCATTTT. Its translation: CASNSRGGTGGEPQHF.

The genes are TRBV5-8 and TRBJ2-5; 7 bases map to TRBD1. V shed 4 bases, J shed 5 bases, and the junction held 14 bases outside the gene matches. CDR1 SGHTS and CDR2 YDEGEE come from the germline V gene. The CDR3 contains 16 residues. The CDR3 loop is CASSAWTGGVVETQYF. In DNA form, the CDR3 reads TGTGCCAGCAGCGCCTGGACAGGAGGAGTGGTGGAGACCCAGTACTTC.

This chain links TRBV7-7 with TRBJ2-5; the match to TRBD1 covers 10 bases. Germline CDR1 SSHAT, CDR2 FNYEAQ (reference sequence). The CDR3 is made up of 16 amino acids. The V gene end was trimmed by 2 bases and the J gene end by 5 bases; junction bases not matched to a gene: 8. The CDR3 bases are TGTGCCAGCAGCTTATCCGGACAGGGGGTGGGTGAGACCCAGTACTTC. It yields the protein CASSLSGQGVGETQYF.

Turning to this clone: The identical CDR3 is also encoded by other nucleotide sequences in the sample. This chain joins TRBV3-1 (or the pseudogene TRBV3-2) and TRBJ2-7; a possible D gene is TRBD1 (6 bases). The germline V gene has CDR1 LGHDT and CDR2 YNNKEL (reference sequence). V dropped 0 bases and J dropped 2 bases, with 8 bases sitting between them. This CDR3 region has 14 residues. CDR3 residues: CASSQDAGAYEQYF. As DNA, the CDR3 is TGTGCCAGCAGCCAAGACGCAGGGGCCTACGAGCAGTACTTC.

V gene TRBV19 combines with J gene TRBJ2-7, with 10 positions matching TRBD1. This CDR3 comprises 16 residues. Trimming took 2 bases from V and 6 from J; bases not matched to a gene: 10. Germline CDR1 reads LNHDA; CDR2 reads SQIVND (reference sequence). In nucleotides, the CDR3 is TGTGCCAGTAGTATAATCGGACAGGGGGGCCCAAGCGAGCAGTACTTC. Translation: CASSIIGQGGPSEQYF.

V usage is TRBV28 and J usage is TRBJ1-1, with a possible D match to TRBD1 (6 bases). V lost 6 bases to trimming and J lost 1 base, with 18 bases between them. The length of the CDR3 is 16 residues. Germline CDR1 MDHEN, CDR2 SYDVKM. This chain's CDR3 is CASRTPGGLKNTEAFF. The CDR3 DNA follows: TGTGCCAGCAGGACCCCGGGGGGGCTTAAGAACACTGAAGCTTTCTTT. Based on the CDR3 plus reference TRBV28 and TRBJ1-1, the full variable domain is DVKVTQSSRYLVKRTGEKVFLECVQDMDHENMFWYRQDPGLGLRLIYFSYDVKMKEKGDIPEGYSVSREKKERFSLILESASTNQTSMYLCASRTPGGLKNTEAFFGQGTRLTVV.

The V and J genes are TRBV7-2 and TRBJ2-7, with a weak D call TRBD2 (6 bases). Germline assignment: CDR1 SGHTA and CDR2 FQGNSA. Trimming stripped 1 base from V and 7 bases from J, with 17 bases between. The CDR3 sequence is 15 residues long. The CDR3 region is CASSLEGAGWREQYF. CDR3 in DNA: TGTGCCAGCAGCTTAGAGGGAGCGGGCTGGAGGGAGCAGTACTTC.

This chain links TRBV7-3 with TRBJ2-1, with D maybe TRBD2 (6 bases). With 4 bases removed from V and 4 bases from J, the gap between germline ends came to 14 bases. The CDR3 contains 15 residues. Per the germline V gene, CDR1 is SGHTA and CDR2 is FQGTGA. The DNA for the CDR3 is TGTGCCAGCAGCTCCCGCGGGGATAATTACAATGAGCAGTTCTTC. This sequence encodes CASSSRGDNYNEQFF.

DNA of the CDR3: TGTGCCAGCAGCCCCAAAGTAGGAGGACAGGGTAACACTGAAGCTTTCTTT. Protein: CASSPKVGGQGNTEAFF. This rearrangement joins TRBV9 to TRBJ1-1; 8 nucleotides align to TRBD1. Per the germline V gene, CDR1 is SGDLS and CDR2 is YYNGEE. CDR3 size: 17 residues. The junction had 13 bases not matched to a gene; V was cut back by 4 bases and J by 2 bases.

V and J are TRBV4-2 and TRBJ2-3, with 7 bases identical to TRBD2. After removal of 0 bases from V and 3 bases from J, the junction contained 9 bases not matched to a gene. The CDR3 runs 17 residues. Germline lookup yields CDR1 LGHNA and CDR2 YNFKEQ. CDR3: CASSQDGRGKGTDTQYF. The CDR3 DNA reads TGTGCCAGCAGCCAAGATGGGCGGGGGAAGGGGACAGATACGCAGTATTTT.

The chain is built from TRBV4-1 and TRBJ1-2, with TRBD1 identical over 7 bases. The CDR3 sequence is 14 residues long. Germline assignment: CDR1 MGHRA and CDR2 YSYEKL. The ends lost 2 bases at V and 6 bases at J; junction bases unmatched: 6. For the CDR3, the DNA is TGCGCCAGCAGCCAAACAGGGGCAGTGGATGGCTACACCTTC. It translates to CASSQTGAVDGYTF.

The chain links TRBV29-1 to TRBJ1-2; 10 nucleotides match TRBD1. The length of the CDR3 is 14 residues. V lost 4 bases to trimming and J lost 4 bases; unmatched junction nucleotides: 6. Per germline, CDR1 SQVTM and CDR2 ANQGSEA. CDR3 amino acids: CSVALTGGLYGYTF. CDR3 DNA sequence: TGCAGCGTTGCCCTGACAGGGGGCCTCTATGGCTACACCTTC.